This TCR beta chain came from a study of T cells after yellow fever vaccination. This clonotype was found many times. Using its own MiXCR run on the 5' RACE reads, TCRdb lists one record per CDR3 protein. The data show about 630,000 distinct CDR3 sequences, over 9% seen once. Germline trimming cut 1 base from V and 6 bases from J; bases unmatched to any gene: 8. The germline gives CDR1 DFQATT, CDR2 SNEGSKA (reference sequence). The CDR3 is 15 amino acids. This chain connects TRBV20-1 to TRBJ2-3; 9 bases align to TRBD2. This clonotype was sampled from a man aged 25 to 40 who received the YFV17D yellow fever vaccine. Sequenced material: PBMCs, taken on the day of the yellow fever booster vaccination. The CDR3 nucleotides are TGCAGTGCTAGAGTCATGCGGGAGGGCCTTGATACGCAGTATTTT. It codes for CSARVMREGLDTQYF.